The rows below give T cell receptor beta chains drawn from one sample of a study of shared clonotypes between healthy human individuals. Method: immunoSEQ multiplex PCR; TCRdb's copy keeps in-frame clones and lacks some. The sample has roughly 1,600,000 clones; less than 99% are singletons. The source material was naive CD4+ T cells sorted from blood. These receptors all stem from a man aged 25 to 45 in good health. CDR3s include the opening cysteine and the closing phenylalanine or tryptophan. The size of a clone is reported for some rows only, either as once, few or many, or as a class for expanded clones.

v_gene: TRBV6-5
abundance: NA
j_gene: TRBJ2-7
CDR3aa: CASSSSRGLSYEQYF

v_gene: TRBV2
abundance: NA
j_gene: TRBJ2-7
CDR3aa: CASRRQGEQYF

v_gene: TRBV6-1
abundance: NA
j_gene: TRBJ2-7
CDR3aa: CASSEGSGRTYEQYF

v_gene: TRBV7-2
abundance: NA
j_gene: TRBJ2-3
CDR3aa: CASSRAIGTDTQYF

v_gene: TRBV11-2
abundance: once
j_gene: TRBJ2-3
CDR3aa: CASSLERGRTDTQYF

v_gene: TRBV7-9
abundance: once
j_gene: TRBJ1-2
CDR3aa: CASSFLTSPGDGYTF

v_gene: TRBV5-4
abundance: NA
j_gene: TRBJ1-2
CDR3aa: CASSSQGRGISGYTF

v_gene: TRBV15
abundance: NA
j_gene: TRBJ1-1
CDR3aa: CATSRATGATEAFF

v_gene: TRBV4-1
abundance: NA
j_gene: TRBJ2-1
CDR3aa: CASGSTSGGREQFF

v_gene: TRBV18
abundance: NA
j_gene: TRBJ2-3
CDR3aa: CASSPQAYTDTQYF

v_gene: TRBV5-1
abundance: once
j_gene: TRBJ2-4
CDR3aa: CASSPIPQVGGNIQYF

v_gene: TRBV11-2
abundance: NA
j_gene: TRBJ1-2
CDR3aa: CASSIDRIYGYTF

v_gene: TRBV27
abundance: once
j_gene: TRBJ2-1
CDR3aa: CASRPSGSYNEQFF

v_gene: TRBV9
abundance: NA
j_gene: TRBJ2-1
CDR3aa: CASSVVPGGRNEQFF

v_gene: TRBV19
abundance: NA
j_gene: TRBJ2-6
CDR3aa: CASSTHSGANVLTF

v_gene: TRBV5-1
abundance: NA
j_gene: TRBJ1-2
CDR3aa: CASSSSGQGGRGYTF

v_gene: TRBV4-2
abundance: NA
j_gene: TRBJ2-1
CDR3aa: CASSQGGRAANEQFF

v_gene: TRBV27
abundance: NA
j_gene: TRBJ2-7
CDR3aa: CASSLSLAGGYEQYF

v_gene: TRBV15
abundance: NA
j_gene: TRBJ2-1
CDR3aa: CATSHLGRVYNEQFF

v_gene: TRBV27
abundance: NA
j_gene: TRBJ2-5
CDR3aa: CASSFLAGEGTQYF

v_gene: TRBV6-5
abundance: NA
j_gene: TRBJ2-2
CDR3aa: CASTKTSPGAGELFF

v_gene: TRBV4-1
abundance: NA
j_gene: TRBJ2-3
CDR3aa: CASSQAESRDTQYF

v_gene: TRBV2
abundance: NA
j_gene: TRBJ2-5
CDR3aa: CASSDEGTSWTQYF

v_gene: TRBV5-4
abundance: once
j_gene: TRBJ2-5
CDR3aa: CASSLGTSGQETQYF

v_gene: TRBV6-6
abundance: NA
j_gene: TRBJ2-7
CDR3aa: CASSLDSESTHEQYF